Reported below is one T cell receptor (beta chain). The antigen is unknown. Data came from immunoSEQ multiplex PCR; TCRdb stores just in-frame clones and leaves some out. The sample records 20,000 to 25,000 clones, roughly 79% being singletons. Sequencing followed a ViraFEST assay step that expanded antigen-specific CD4+ T cells with viral peptide pools. The authors isolated CD4+ T cells after ten to eleven days of culture. Participants completed two doses of the BNT162b2 or mRNA-1273 vaccine. This sample was included in a study of vaccination effects on CD4 cells after COVID-19. The clonotype originates from a human donor who received a COVID-19 vaccine. Some clones in this sample may be carry-over from other donors' samples. The material was CD4+ T cells from PBMCs cultured with SARS-CoV-2 spike peptides, obtained after COVID-19 vaccination.

CDR3 DNA: TGTGCCAGCAGTGAAGGCTCCCCCTACGAGCAGTACGTC. Translating it yields CASSEGSPYEQYV. The V and J genes are TRBV6-1 and TRBJ2-7; D gene uncertain. The ends were cut back, 1 base at V and 2 bases at J, with 6 bases in the middle. CDR1 is MNHNS, CDR2 SASEGT, per germline. The CDR3 is made up of 13 amino acids.